Following are 10 T cell receptor beta chains from one sample sequenced in a study of T-cell memory formation after mild COVID-19. One entry per CDR3 protein, called by TCRdb with MiXCR from the 5' RACE reads. The data contain 470,000 or so distinct CDR3 sequences, about 23% of them singletons. Sequences were obtained from PBMCs or a T cell subset sorted from them (not recorded which). The receptors come from an adult woman who had mild COVID-19 (a few samples of this study predate the infection). Cell type and time point are not known.

This chain joins TRBV6-5 and TRBJ2-7; D possibly corresponds to TRBD1 (6 bases). The V end lost 8 bases, the J end lost 2 bases, and 10 bases lay between the germline ends. Per the germline V gene, CDR1 is MNHEY and CDR2 is SVGAGI. This CDR3 has 12 residues. Here the CDR3 DNA reads TGTGCCAGCGGGGACAAGGCCTACGAGCAGTACTTC. This encodes CASGDKAYEQYF.

CDR3 coding DNA: TGCGCCAGCAGCCAGACAGGGCTGAGGACCGAAAAACTGTTTTTT. It encodes CASSQTGLRTEKLFF. The V call is TRBV4-1, the J call TRBJ1-4, with TRBD1 matching over 7 bases. Trimming cost V 3 bases and J 8 bases; bases outside gene matches: 9. The CDR3 is 15 residues long. CDR1 and CDR2 from the germline V gene are MGHRA and YSYEKL.

The V call is TRBV4-1, the J call TRBJ2-7; 8 nucleotides match TRBD1. The V gene's germline CDR1 is MGHRA and CDR2 YSYEKL. The length of the CDR3 is 15 residues. With V trimmed by 1 base and J by 3 bases, 5 bases remained unmatched. CDR3 sequence reads: CASSQVGQGLYEQYF. CDR3 sequence (DNA): TGCGCCAGCAGCCAAGTAGGACAGGGACTCTACGAGCAGTACTTC.

A few counts support this clonotype. The rearrangement joins TRBV7-8 to TRBJ2-7, with TRBD1 identical over 8 bases. The CDR3 is 15 amino acids. Trimming at V came to 4 bases and at J to 2 bases, leaving 7 bases not matched to a gene. CDR1 and CDR2 (germline): SGHVS, FQNEAQ. The CDR3 nucleotides read TGTGCCAGCAGCTCTCCGGGACAGGCAACCTACGAGCAGTACTTC. Translation: CASSSPGQATYEQYF.

The chain links TRBV9 to TRBJ2-2; maybe TRBD2 (6 bases). The germline V gene encodes CDR1 SGDLS and CDR2 YYNGEE. This CDR3 is 14 amino acids long. V dropped 1 base and J dropped 6 bases, with 10 bases sitting between them. Written as DNA, the CDR3 is TGTGCCAGCAGCGTAACCCCGGGGGCCGGGGAGCTGTTTTTT. It specifies CASSVTPGAGELFF.

The gene calls are TRBV30 and TRBJ2-2; 8 bases match TRBD1. V shed 0 bases and J 6 bases; nucleotides not matched to a gene: 9. CDR1 and CDR2 from the germline V gene are GTSNPN and SVGIG (reference sequence). The CDR3 is 16 amino acids. CDR3 in DNA: TGTGCCTGGAGTGTACACGGACAGGGTACCGCCGGGGAGCTGTTTTTT. This encodes CAWSVHGQGTAGELFF.

The V call is TRBV29-1, the J call TRBJ2-5, with D perhaps matching TRBD2 (6 bases). The CDR3 spans 17 residues. V dropped 0 bases and J dropped 5 bases, with 22 bases sitting between them. Germline V gives CDR1 SQVTM, CDR2 ANQGSEA. For the CDR3, the DNA is TGCAGCGTTGAAGAAGATGGCCGGGACTCCTCGCTCGAGACCCAGTACTTC. Translating it yields CSVEEDGRDSSLETQYF.

The chain is built from TRBV3-1 and TRBJ2-7; TRBD1 is a possible D gene (6 bases). Germline assignment: CDR1 LGHDT and CDR2 YNNKEL (reference sequence). V shed 5 bases and J shed 3 bases, with 11 bases lying between them. The CDR3 has 13 amino acids. CDR3 residues: CASSNRDNYEQYF. The CDR3 nucleotides are TGTGCCAGCAGCAACCGGGACAACTACGAGCAGTACTTC.

There are a few counts of this clonotype. The junction shows a germline mismatch at one end, possibly a read error. This chain connects TRBV2 to TRBJ2-5; TRBD2 agrees at 8 bases. Germline V gene sequence: CDR1 SNHLY, CDR2 FYNNEI. The CDR3 spans 12 residues. The CDR3 here is CASSPFSGAPKF. CDR3 DNA: TGTGCCAGCAGTCCCTTTAGCGGGGCACCCAAATTC.

This clonotype was detected only a few times. This sequence joins TRBV7-9 and TRBJ1-5, with 7 bases identical to TRBD1. The CDR3 extends over 12 amino acids. The junction had 3 bases not matched to a gene; V was cut back by 8 bases and J by 5 bases. Germline-derived CDR1 and CDR2 are SEHNR and FQNEAQ (reference sequence). CDR3 sequence: CASGTGDQPQHF. CDR3 nucleotides: TGTGCCAGCGGAACAGGGGATCAGCCCCAGCATTTT.